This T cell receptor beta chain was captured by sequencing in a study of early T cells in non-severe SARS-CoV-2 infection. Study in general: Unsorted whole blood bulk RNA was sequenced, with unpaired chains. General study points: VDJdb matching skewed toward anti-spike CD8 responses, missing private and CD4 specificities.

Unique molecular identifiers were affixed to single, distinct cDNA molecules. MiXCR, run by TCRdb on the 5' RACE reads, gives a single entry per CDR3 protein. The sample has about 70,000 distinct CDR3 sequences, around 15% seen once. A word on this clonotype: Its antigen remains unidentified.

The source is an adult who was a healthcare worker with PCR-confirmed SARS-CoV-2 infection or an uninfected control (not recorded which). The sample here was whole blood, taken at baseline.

CDR3 nucleotides: TGTGCCAGCTCACCACGAGGGGACAGTGGGCGGAATGAGCAGTTCTTC. Amino acids: CASSPRGDSGRNEQFF. The gene calls are TRBV18 and TRBJ2-1, with 7 bases matching TRBD1. J gave up 7 bases and V 1 base, and 10 bases lay outside the gene matches. This CDR3 region has 16 residues. Per germline, CDR1 KGHSH and CDR2 LQKENI. The whole variable domain, remainder taken from reference TRBV18 and TRBJ2-1, is NAGVMQNPRHLVRRRGQEARLRCSPMKGHSHVYWYRQLPEEGLKFMVYLQKENIIDESGMPKERFSAEFPKEGPSILRIQQVVRGDSAAYFCASSPRGDSGRNEQFFGPGTRLTVL.